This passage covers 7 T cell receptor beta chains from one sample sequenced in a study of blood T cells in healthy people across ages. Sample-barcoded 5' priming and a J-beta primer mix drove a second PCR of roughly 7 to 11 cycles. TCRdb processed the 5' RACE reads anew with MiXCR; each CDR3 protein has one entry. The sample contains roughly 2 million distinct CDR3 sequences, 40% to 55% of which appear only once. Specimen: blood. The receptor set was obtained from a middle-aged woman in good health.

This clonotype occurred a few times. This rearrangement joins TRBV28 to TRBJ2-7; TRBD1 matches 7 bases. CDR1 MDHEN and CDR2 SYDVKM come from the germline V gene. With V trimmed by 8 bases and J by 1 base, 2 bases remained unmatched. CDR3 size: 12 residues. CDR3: CASRQGSYEQYV. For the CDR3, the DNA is TGTGCCAGCCGACAGGGTTCCTACGAGCAGTACGTC.

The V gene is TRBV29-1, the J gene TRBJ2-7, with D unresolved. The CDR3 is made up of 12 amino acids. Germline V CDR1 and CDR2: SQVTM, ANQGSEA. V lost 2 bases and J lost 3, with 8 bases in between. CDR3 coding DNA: TGCAGCGTTGAAAAAGGGCTCTACGAGCAGTACTTC. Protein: CSVEKGLYEQYF.

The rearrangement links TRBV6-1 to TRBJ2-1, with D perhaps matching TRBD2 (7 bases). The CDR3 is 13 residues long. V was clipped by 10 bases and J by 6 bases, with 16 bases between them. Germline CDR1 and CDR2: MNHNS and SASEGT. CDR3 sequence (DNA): TGTGCCACCCGAGGGGGGGCGGTCAATGAGCAGTTCTTC. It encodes CATRGGAVNEQFF.

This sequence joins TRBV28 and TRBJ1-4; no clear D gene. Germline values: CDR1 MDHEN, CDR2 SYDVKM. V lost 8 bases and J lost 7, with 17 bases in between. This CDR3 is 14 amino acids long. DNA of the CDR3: TGTGCCAGCGTCGACCGGGGAGGGTTTGAAAAACTGTTTTTT. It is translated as CASVDRGGFEKLFF. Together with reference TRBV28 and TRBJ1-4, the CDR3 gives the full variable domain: DVKVTQSSRYLVKRTGEKVFLECVQDMDHENMFWYRQDPGLGLRLIYFSYDVKMKEKGDIPEGYSVSREKKERFSLILESASTNQTSMYLCASVDRGGFEKLFFGSGTQLSVL.

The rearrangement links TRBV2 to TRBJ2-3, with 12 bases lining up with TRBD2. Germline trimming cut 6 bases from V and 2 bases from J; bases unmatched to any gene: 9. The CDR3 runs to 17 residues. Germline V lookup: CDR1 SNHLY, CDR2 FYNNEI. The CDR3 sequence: CASRTRTSGVHTDTQYF. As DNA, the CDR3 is TGTGCCAGCAGAACCAGGACTAGCGGGGTCCACACAGATACGCAGTATTTT.

CDR3 amino acids: CASSLGGQGMETQYF. The CDR3 DNA follows: TGTGCCAGCAGCTTAGGGGGACAGGGTATGGAGACCCAGTACTTC. The chain uses TRBV11-1 and TRBJ2-5, with TRBD1 matching over 9 bases. The germline CDR1 and CDR2 sequences are SGHAT and FQDESV (reference sequence). The CDR3 sequence is 15 residues long. J gave up 5 bases and V 1 base, and 5 bases lay outside the gene matches. The entire variable domain, with the rest obtained from reference TRBV11-1 and TRBJ2-5, is as follows: EAEVAQSPRYKITEKSQAVAFWCDPISGHATLYWYRQILGQGPELLVQFQDESVVDDSQLPKDRFSAERLKGVDSTLKIQPAELGDSAMYLCASSLGGQGMETQYFGPGTRLLVL.

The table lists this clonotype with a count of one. CDR3 sequence: CSADQGGNTEAFF. For the CDR3, the DNA is TGCAGCGCCGACCAGGGAGGGAACACTGAAGCTTTCTTT. The J gene is TRBJ1-1, the V gene TRBV29-1; maybe TRBD1 (5 bases). Germline values: CDR1 SQVTM, CDR2 ANQGSEA. The CDR3 sequence is 13 residues long. The ends were cut back, 7 bases at V and 1 base at J, with 13 bases in the middle.